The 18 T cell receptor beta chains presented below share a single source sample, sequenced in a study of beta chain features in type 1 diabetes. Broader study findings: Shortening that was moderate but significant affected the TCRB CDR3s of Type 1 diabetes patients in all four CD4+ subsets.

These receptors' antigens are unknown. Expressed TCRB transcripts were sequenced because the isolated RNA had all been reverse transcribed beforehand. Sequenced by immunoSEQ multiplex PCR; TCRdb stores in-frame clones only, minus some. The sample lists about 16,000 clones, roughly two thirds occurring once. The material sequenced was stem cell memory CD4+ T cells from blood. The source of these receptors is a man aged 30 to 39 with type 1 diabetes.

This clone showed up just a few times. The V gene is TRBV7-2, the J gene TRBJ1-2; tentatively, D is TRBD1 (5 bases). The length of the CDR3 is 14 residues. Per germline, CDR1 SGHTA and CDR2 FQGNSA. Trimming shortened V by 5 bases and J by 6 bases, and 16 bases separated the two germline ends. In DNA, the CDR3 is TGTGCCAGCAGCCCCACGGCGGGGGGAAATGGCTACACCTTC. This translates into CASSPTAGGNGYTF.

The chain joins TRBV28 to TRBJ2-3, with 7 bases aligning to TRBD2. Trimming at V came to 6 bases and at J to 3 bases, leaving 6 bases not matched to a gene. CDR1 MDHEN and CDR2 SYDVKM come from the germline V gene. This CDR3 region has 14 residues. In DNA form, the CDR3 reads TGTGCCAGCAGGAACGGGGGGTTAACAGATACGCAGTATTTT. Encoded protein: CASRNGGLTDTQYF.

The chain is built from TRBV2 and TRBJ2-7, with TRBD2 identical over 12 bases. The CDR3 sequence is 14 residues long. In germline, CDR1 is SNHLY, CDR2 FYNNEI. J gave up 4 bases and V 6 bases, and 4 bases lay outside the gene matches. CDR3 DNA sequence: TGTGCCAGCAGGTCTACTAGCGGGGGGTACGAGCAGTACTTC. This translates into CASRSTSGGYEQYF.

CDR3 nucleotides: TGTGCCAGCAGTGAGGGGACAGTCCATCAGCCCCAGCATTTT. It specifies CASSEGTVHQPQHF. The chain employs TRBV6-1 and TRBJ1-5; 7 nucleotides line up with TRBD1. The CDR3 spans 14 residues. Germline CDR1 MNHNS, CDR2 SASEGT. The V and J ends lost 3 bases and 5 bases, in that order; junction bases with no gene match: 4.

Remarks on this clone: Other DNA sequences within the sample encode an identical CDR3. The CDR3 loop reads CSAPIGNTIYF. The CDR3 coding sequence is TGCAGTGCCCCTATTGGAAACACCATATATTTT. The chain links TRBV20-1 to TRBJ1-3; unclear D gene. Germline values: CDR1 DFQATT, CDR2 SNEGSKA (reference sequence). CDR3 length: 11 residues. V lost 6 bases to trimming and J lost 3 bases, with 6 bases between them.

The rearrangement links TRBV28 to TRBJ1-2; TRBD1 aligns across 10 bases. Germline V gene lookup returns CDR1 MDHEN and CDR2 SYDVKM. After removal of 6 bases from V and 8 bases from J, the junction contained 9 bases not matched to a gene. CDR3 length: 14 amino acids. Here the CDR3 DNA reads TGTGCCAGCAGCCAGACAGGGGGCTACAAAGGCTACACCTTC. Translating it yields CASSQTGGYKGYTF.

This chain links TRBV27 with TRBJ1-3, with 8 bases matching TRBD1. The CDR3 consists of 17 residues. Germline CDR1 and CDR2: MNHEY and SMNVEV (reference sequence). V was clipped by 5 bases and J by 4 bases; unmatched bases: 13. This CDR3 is CASSPRVLTGDGNTIYF. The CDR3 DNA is TGTGCCAGCAGTCCCCGGGTTTTGACAGGGGACGGAAACACCATATATTTT.

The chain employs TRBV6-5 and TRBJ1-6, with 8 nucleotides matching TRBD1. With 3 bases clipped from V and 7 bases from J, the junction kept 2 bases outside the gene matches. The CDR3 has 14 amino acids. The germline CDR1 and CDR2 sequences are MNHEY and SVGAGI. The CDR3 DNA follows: TGTGCCAGCAGTTATTGGACAGGGAATTCACCCCTCCACTTT. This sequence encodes CASSYWTGNSPLHF.

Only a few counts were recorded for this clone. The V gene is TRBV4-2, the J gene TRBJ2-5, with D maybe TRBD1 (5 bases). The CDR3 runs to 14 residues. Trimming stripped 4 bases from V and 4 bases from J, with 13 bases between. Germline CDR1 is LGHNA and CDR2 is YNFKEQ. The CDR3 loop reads CASSPGAGIETQYF. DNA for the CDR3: TGTGCCAGCAGCCCTGGGGCAGGGATAGAGACCCAGTACTTC.

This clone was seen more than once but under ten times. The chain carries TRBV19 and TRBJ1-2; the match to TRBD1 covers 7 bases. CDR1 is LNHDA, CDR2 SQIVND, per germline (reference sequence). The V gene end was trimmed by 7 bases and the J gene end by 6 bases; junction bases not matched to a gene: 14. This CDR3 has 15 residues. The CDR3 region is CASNPADRSANGYTF. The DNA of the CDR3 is TGTGCCAGTAACCCAGCGGACAGGTCCGCTAATGGCTACACCTTC.

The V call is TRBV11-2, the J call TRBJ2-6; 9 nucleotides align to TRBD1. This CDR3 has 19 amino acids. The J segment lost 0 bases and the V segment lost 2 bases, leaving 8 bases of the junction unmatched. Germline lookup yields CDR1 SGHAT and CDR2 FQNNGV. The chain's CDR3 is CASSLFGTGLTSGANVLTF. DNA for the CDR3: TGTGCCAGCAGCTTATTCGGGACAGGGCTTACCTCTGGGGCCAACGTCCTGACTTTC.

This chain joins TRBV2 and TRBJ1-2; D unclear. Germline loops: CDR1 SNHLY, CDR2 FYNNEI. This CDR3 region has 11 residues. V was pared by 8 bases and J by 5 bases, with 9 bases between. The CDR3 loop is CASVAFYGYTF. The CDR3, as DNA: TGTGCCAGCGTAGCCTTTTATGGCTACACCTTC.

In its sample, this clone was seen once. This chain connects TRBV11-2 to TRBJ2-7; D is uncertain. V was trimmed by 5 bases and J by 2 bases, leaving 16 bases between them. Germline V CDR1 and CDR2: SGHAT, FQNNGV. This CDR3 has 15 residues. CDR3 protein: CASSPDSALAYEQYF. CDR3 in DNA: TGTGCCAGCAGCCCCGACTCAGCACTCGCCTACGAGCAGTACTTC.

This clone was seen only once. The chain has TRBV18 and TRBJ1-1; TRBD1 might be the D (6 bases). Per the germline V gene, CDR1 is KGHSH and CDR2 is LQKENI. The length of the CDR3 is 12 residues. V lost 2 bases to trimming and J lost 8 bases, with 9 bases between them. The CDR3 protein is CASSPVTGEAFF. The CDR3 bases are TGTGCCAGCTCACCAGTAACAGGGGAAGCTTTCTTT.

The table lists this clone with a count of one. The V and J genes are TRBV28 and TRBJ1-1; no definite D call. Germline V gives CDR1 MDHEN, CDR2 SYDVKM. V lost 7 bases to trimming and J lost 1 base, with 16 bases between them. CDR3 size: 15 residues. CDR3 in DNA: TGTGCCAGCACACTACAAGGTGGAGGGAACACTGAAGCTTTCTTT. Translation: CASTLQGGGNTEAFF.

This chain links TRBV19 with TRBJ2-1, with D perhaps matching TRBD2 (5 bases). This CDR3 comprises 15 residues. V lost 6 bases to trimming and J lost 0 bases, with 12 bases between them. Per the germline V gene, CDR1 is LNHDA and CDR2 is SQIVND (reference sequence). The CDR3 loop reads CASRPRVSSYNEQFF. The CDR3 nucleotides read TGTGCCAGTAGGCCGCGGGTGAGCTCCTACAATGAGCAGTTCTTC.

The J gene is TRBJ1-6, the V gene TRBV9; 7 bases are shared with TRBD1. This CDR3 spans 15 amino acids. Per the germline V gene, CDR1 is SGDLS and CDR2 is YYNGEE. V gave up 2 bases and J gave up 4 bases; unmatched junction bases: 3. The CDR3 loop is CASSVGGQYNSPLHF. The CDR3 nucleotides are TGTGCCAGCAGCGTGGGGGGACAGTATAATTCACCCCTCCACTTT.

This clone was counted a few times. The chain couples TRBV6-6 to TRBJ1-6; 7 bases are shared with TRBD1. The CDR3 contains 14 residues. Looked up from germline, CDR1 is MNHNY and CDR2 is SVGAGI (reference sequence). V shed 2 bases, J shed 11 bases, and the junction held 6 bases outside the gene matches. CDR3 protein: CASSYPTGNPPLHF. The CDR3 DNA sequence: TGTGCCAGCAGTTACCCGACAGGGAATCCACCCCTCCACTTT.